This TCR beta chain was identified in a study of T cell responses to AZD1222 COVID-19 vaccine. Second doses were pooled across both intervals (about 4 or about 12 weeks). Overall study results and limits: Unmutated variant regions reportedly attract nearly half of all spike-specific TCRs. Across spike, vaccine-associated CD4 TCRs were found, dominant at 160-218 and 743-854. Clonal diversity was possibly underestimated, and white British individuals and females predominated among donors.

Germline trimming cut 5 bases from V and 7 bases from J; bases unmatched to any gene: 5. The CDR3 loop spans 13 amino acids. The germline gives CDR1 SNHLY, CDR2 FYNNEI. Points on this clone: What it binds is not known.

Libraries were prepared by immunoSEQ multiplex PCR; TCRdb keeps only in-frame clonotypes and omits some of them. The table shows more than 110,000 clones, with roughly 91% occurring only once. Sequencing was performed on peripheral blood, taken 28 days after the second AZD1222 dose. The rearrangement joins TRBV2 to TRBJ1-2; 9 nucleotides align to TRBD1. The receptor was derived from an adult who received the AZD1222 COVID-19 vaccine. The chain's CDR3 is CASSTGGKGGYTF. As DNA, the CDR3 is TGTGCCAGCAGTACAGGGGGCAAGGGTGGCTACACCTTC. The entire variable domain, with the rest obtained from reference TRBV2 and TRBJ1-2, is as follows: EPEVTQTPSHQVTQMGQEVILRCVPISNHLYFYWYRQILGQKVEFLVSFYNNEISEKSEIFDDQFSVERPDGSNFTLKIRSTKLEDSAMYFCASSTGGKGGYTFGSGTRLTVV.